A single sample is the source of the 26 T cell receptor beta chains below, sequenced in a study of tumor-infiltrating lymphocytes in oesophageal squamous cell carcinoma. One entry per CDR3 protein results from TCRdb running MiXCR on the PCR reads. Of more than 9,500 distinct CDR3 sequences listed, approximately 54% were seen once; the top ten hold about 25%. The sequencing sample was made of esophageal tumor tissue. Every receptor here comes from a male donor with esophageal squamous cell carcinoma.

The CDR3 spells CASSEIAGTYNEQYF. Written as DNA, the CDR3 is TGTGCCAGCAGCGAAATAGCGGGAACCTACAATGAGCAGTACTTC. This chain links TRBV6-2 or TRBV6-3 with TRBJ2-6; 8 nucleotides line up with TRBD2. The DNA end favors TRBJ2-7, so the J call may be wrong. The CDR3 contains 15 residues. Germline assignment: CDR1 MNHEY and CDR2 SVGEGT.

This clonotype was recorded a few times. The rearrangement links TRBV6-1 to TRBJ2-1; unclear D gene. The V gene lost 0 bases and the J gene lost 0 bases, with 15 bases spanning the gap. Germline V gene sequence: CDR1 MNHNS, CDR2 SASEGT. The CDR3 is 18 amino acids. CDR3 protein: CASSEAGIGLSSYNEQFF. CDR3 in DNA: TGTGCCAGCAGTGAAGCAGGTATAGGGCTAAGCTCCTACAATGAGCAGTTCTTC.

This chain uses TRBV7-2 with TRBJ1-5; D not certain. The CDR3 length is 13 residues. The germline V gene has CDR1 SGHTA and CDR2 FQGNSA. V lost 3 bases to trimming and J lost 4 bases, with 7 bases between them. The CDR3 coding sequence is TGTGCCAGCAGCTTCTACCAAAATCAGCCCCAGCATTTT. Its translation: CASSFYQNQPQHF.

The chain links TRBV6-1 to TRBJ2-3; 12 bases are a match to TRBD2. Per the germline V gene, CDR1 is MNHNS and CDR2 is SASEGT. V shed 0 bases, J shed 9 bases, and the junction held 4 bases outside the gene matches. There are 15 residues in the CDR3. CDR3 bases: TGTGCCAGCAGTGAAGCTCTAGCGGGAGGGGTAACGCAGTATTTT. Its translation: CASSEALAGGVTQYF.

The gene calls are TRBV20-1 and TRBJ1-2, with D tentatively TRBD1 (5 bases). Germline CDR1 and CDR2: DFQATT and SNEGSKA (reference sequence). CDR3 length: 11 residues. V lost 5 bases and J lost 4, with 8 bases in between. The CDR3 DNA follows: TGCAGTGCTTGGCAGGGCTATGGCTACACCTTC. It is translated as CSAWQGYGYTF.

This clonotype is labeled as medium-sized (0.01 to 0.1%). CDR3 sequence: CASSPGLAGENEQFF. For the CDR3, the DNA is TGTGCCAGCAGCCCAGGACTAGCGGGAGAGAATGAGCAGTTCTTC. V usage is TRBV11-2 and J usage is TRBJ2-1; TRBD2 aligns across 13 bases. Germline V gene sequence: CDR1 SGHAT, CDR2 FQNNGV. V shed 5 bases, J shed 7 bases, and the junction held 5 bases outside the gene matches. The CDR3 consists of 15 residues.

This clonotype showed up many times. V usage is TRBV20-1 and J usage is TRBJ2-1, with 15 positions matching TRBD2. CDR3 length: 17 amino acids. V trimming: 6 bases; J trimming: 3 bases; junction bases outside the gene matches: 9. In germline, CDR1 is DFQATT, CDR2 SNEGSKA (reference sequence). DNA for the CDR3: TGCAGTGCAACGGCGGGGACTAGCGGGAGGTTCTACAATGAGCAGTTCTTC. It codes for CSATAGTSGRFYNEQFF.

This clonotype has a count of ten or more. The J gene is TRBJ2-1, the V gene TRBV15; the match to TRBD2 covers 11 bases. The CDR3 length is 14 residues. CDR1 LNHNV and CDR2 YYDKDF come from the germline V gene (reference sequence). V lost 5 bases and J lost 7; bases outside the gene matches: 4. The CDR3 loop reads CATSYSGRANEQFF. The CDR3 DNA reads as TGTGCCACCAGCTATAGCGGGAGGGCGAATGAGCAGTTCTTC.

Points on this clonotype: One junction end does not reproduce the germline sequence, and a read error may be involved. The genes are TRBV5-1 and TRBJ2-1; TRBD2 might be the D (7 bases). The CDR3 extends over 15 amino acids. Per germline, CDR1 SGHRS and CDR2 YFSETQ. The CDR3 region has the DNA TGCGCCAGCAGCAAATGCGGGGGCTCCTTCAATGAGCAGTTCTTC. The encoded protein is CASSKCGGSFNEQFF.

The V and J genes are TRBV6-5 and TRBJ1-1; 7 nucleotides align to TRBD1. Per germline, CDR1 MNHEY and CDR2 SVGAGI. The CDR3 is made up of 17 amino acids. Losses at the gene ends were 2 bases for V and 0 bases for J; bases not matched to a gene: 9. CDR3: CASSYGRGGSMNTEAFF. The CDR3 region has the DNA TGTGCCAGCAGTTACGGCAGGGGGGGATCCATGAACACTGAAGCTTTCTTT.

V and J are TRBV6-8 and TRBJ2-5; weak D call: TRBD1 (5 bases). Germline V gene lookup returns CDR1 MNHGY and CDR2 SAAAGT. The CDR3 is 14 residues long. Trimming left V 6 bases short and J 2 bases short, with 13 bases between. The CDR3 is CASRSRGLQETQYF. The CDR3 region has the DNA TGTGCCAGCAGGTCTAGGGGCCTACAAGAGACCCAGTACTTC.

This clonotype has ten or more counts. The CDR3 end shows no conserved phenylalanine or tryptophan, and so a read error is likely. Because the CDR3's place on the DNA is in doubt, the DNA is left out and the CDR3 is given as listed by TCRdb. The gene calls are TRBV7-9 and TRBJ2-7; the table calls TRBD1, which could not be checked here. Germline V gene data show CDR1 as SEHNR and CDR2 as FQNEAQ (reference sequence). The CDR3 contains 17 residues when both ends are counted. The CDR3 sequence is CASSLGQGREYGYTFGS.

This clonotype showed up just a few times. The chain employs TRBV7-6 and TRBJ2-1; a weak D match, TRBD2 (6 bases). The germline gives CDR1 SGHVS, CDR2 FNYEAQ. The V gene lost 1 base and the J gene lost 2 bases, with 12 bases spanning the gap. The CDR3 extends over 16 amino acids. Here the CDR3 reads CASSLVQGTPYNEQFF. DNA for the CDR3: TGTGCCAGCAGCTTAGTCCAAGGGACTCCCTACAATGAGCAGTTCTTC.

By its share, this clonotype is medium-sized. The V call is TRBV10-3, the J call TRBJ2-6, with D uncertain. The CDR3 is 15 amino acids. V gave up 5 bases and J gave up 0 bases, with 8 bases separating them. Germline V gene lookup returns CDR1 ENHRY and CDR2 SYGVKD. CDR3 sequence reads: CAISLSGSGANVLTF. CDR3 in DNA: TGTGCCATCAGTCTTAGTGGCTCTGGGGCCAACGTCCTGACTTTC.

By proportion, this clonotype is medium-sized. In nucleotides, the CDR3 is TGTGCCAGCAGCTTGAGGCCCGGGGAGCAGTACTTC. This encodes CASSLRPGEQYF. V usage is TRBV7-2 and J usage is TRBJ2-7; the D is unclear. CDR1 is SGHTA and CDR2 is FQGNSA in the germline V gene. This CDR3 has 12 residues. The V and J ends lost 3 bases and 7 bases respectively, with 10 bases between them.

This clonotype has only one observation. V and J are TRBV7-3 and TRBJ1-1; D is unresolved. V was trimmed by 1 base and J by 6 bases, leaving 12 bases between them. The CDR3 is made up of 14 amino acids. Per germline, CDR1 SGHTA and CDR2 FQGTGA. The CDR3 DNA reads TGTGCCAGCAGCTTAAAAAATGGGGAGGCTGAAGCTTTCTTT. It codes for CASSLKNGEAEAFF.

Concerning this clonotype itself: In this CDR3 the conserved last residue, phenylalanine or tryptophan, is missing, so a read error is likely. It is unclear where the CDR3 begins or ends on the DNA, so no DNA is shown, and the CDR3 is as TCRdb lists it. The chain recombines TRBV7-2 with TRBJ2-3; TRBD1 is taken as the D call from the table, unchecked against the DNA. Germline-derived CDR1 and CDR2 are SGHTA and FQGNSA. The CDR3 length is 14 residues, termini included. The CDR3 is CATVEAGPVGARMS.

The chain has TRBV10-1 and TRBJ2-3, with D tentatively TRBD2 (6 bases). Germline CDR1 reads WNHNN; CDR2 reads SYGVQD (reference sequence). V was cut by 3 bases and J by 6 bases, with 13 bases left in between. The CDR3 sequence is 14 residues long. As DNA, the CDR3 is TGCGCCAGCAGTGACTCCTCCGCGGGGGATACGCAGTATTTT. Translation: CASSDSSAGDTQYF.

The rearrangement uses TRBV7-3 and TRBJ2-3; 11 positions agree with TRBD2. The J call is in doubt because the DNA end fits TRBJ2-7 better. The CDR3 extends over 15 amino acids. Germline V CDR1 and CDR2: SGHTA, FQGTGA. The CDR3 bases are TGTGCCAGCAGCAAACTAGCGGGAGTTATGGATGAGCAGTACTTC. Encoded protein: CASSKLAGVMDEQYF.

The CDR3 here is CASTFQQWTEQFF. The CDR3 DNA sequence: TGTGCCAGCACTTTTCAACAGTGGACTGAGCAGTTCTTC. The chain uses TRBV28 and TRBJ2-1, with D unclear. CDR1 MDHEN and CDR2 SYDVKM come from the germline V gene. The CDR3 loop spans 13 amino acids. V shed 7 bases and J shed 9 bases, with 16 bases lying between them.

The CDR3 sequence is CASSLGTIGRAEKLFF. As DNA, the CDR3 is TGTGCCAGCAGCTTAGGAACGATTGGCAGGGCCGAAAAACTGTTTTTT. This chain joins TRBV7-2 and TRBJ1-4; a possible D gene is TRBD1 (5 bases). The CDR3 consists of 16 residues. Trimming left V 1 base short and J 8 bases short, with 17 bases between. Germline CDR1 and CDR2: SGHTA and FQGNSA.

To note about this clonotype: This CDR3 fails to terminate in the conserved phenylalanine or tryptophan, so it likely reflects a read error. This rearrangement joins TRBV7-2 to TRBJ1-2; tentative D call: TRBD1 (5 bases). The germline CDR1 and CDR2 sequences are SGHTA and FQGNSA. This CDR3 contains 12 residues. V was cut by 5 bases and J by 7 bases, with 11 bases left in between. The CDR3 nucleotides are TGTGCCAGCAGCAAGAGGGGTTTTGGCTACACCTCC. It encodes CASSKRGFGYTS.

The chain couples TRBV7-3 to TRBJ2-7, with 10 bases identical to TRBD2. Near its end, the DNA agrees better with TRBJ2-1, so the J call may be wrong. Germline CDR1 reads SGHTA; CDR2 reads FQGTGA. CDR3 size: 16 residues. CDR3 sequence: CASSLGSSGGHNEQFF. CDR3 DNA sequence: TGTGCCAGCAGCTTAGGATCTAGCGGGGGACACAATGAGCAGTTCTTC.

This chain uses TRBV12-3 or TRBV12-4 with TRBJ2-3, with 13 bases matching TRBD2. Trimming removed 6 bases from V and 10 bases from J; junction bases left unmatched: 13. CDR3 length: 16 residues. CDR3 protein: CASRGTGTSGTTPQYF. CDR3 DNA sequence: TGTGCCAGCAGAGGTACCGGGACTAGCGGGACAACCCCGCAGTATTTT.

A few counts support this clonotype. The chain has TRBV7-8 and TRBJ2-5; D possibly corresponds to TRBD2 (5 bases). The germline V gene has CDR1 SGHVS and CDR2 FQNEAQ. The CDR3 runs to 15 residues. V lost 3 bases, J lost 5 bases, and 16 bases lay in between. CDR3 residues: CASSLFEAVLETQYF. The CDR3, as DNA: TGTGCCAGCAGCTTGTTTGAAGCGGTTCTCGAGACCCAGTACTTC.

This clonotype was seen repeatedly, ten times or more. The V gene is TRBV12-3 or TRBV12-4, the J gene TRBJ2-5; TRBD2 agrees at 11 bases. The CDR3 totals 15 residues. J gave up 11 bases and V 7 bases, and 15 bases lay outside the gene matches. CDR3 in amino acids: CASTVRLAGNNEQYF. The DNA of the CDR3 is TGTGCCAGCACCGTAAGACTAGCGGGGAACAATGAGCAGTACTTC.